Listed below are T cell receptor beta chains from one sample, sequenced in a study of T-cell reconstitution after alpha-beta-depleted transplantation in children. TCRdb itself ran the PCR reads through MiXCR, one entry per CDR3 protein. The sample has 490,000 or so distinct CDR3 sequences; around 13% are singletons. The sample consisted of PBMCs from the stem cell graft donor, taken from the stem cell graft. These receptors came from a human donor who donated a stem cell graft to a child with combined immunodeficiency. Both conserved end residues are part of each CDR3. The D gene is left open where the match is weak. Expanded clones get a size class; other rows say once, few or many, or leave the size out.

V	D	size	J	DNA	CDR3
TRBV7-9	-	-	TRBJ1-5	TGTGCCAGCAGCCCCGCCGGGACACATCAGCCCCAGCATTTT	CASSPAGTHQPQHF
TRBV5-4	TRBD1	-	TRBJ2-3	TGTGCCATCAGCTCGACAGGGGATACGCAGTATTTT	CAISSTGDTQYF
TRBV7-9	-	few	TRBJ1-5	TGTGCCAGCAGCTCCTGGACAGCATCTAGCAATCAGCCCCAGCATTTT	CASSSWTASSNQPQHF
TRBV18	TRBD1	-	TRBJ1-1	TGTGCCAGTTACGCCGGGACAGGGAACACTGAAGCTTTCTTT	CASYAGTGNTEAFF
TRBV20-1	-	-	TRBJ1-5	TGCAGTGCCTCTAGTCCTGCGGTCAGGCCCCAGCATTTT	CSASSPAVRPQHF
TRBV6-1	TRBD1	-	TRBJ2-7	TGTGCCAGCAAGGACAGGGCCTCCTACGAGCAGTACTTC	CASKDRASYEQYF
TRBV12-3/TRBV12-4	-	many	TRBJ1-1	TGTGCCAGCAGTTTTGGCCCCATGGAGGGGCACACTGAAGCTTTCTTT	CASSFGPMEGHTEAFF
TRBV28	-	few	TRBJ2-7	TGTGCCAGCAGTTTACGAGAAGAGCAGTACTTC	CASSLREEQYF
TRBV27	TRBD2	-	TRBJ2-3	TGTGCCAGCAGTCCAGCGGGAACCCCCACAGATACGCAGTATTTT	CASSPAGTPTDTQYF
TRBV29-1	-	few	TRBJ1-1	TGCAGCGTTGAGGCGAGAACTGAAGCTTTCTTT	CSVEARTEAFF
TRBV4-3	-	few	TRBJ2-7	TGCGCCAGCAGCCCTCTTCTAAACTCCTACGAGCAGTACTTC	CASSPLLNSYEQYF
TRBV20-1	-	many	TRBJ2-1	TGCAGTGCTAGAACCCCGAGCTCCTACAATGAGCAGTTCTTC	CSARTPSSYNEQFF
TRBV28	-	-	TRBJ1-5	TGTGCCAGCAGTGGATCTACGAATCAGCCCCAGCATTTT	CASSGSTNQPQHF